One and the same sample provided the 25 T cell receptor beta chains below, sequenced in a study of T cells in localized non-small cell lung cancer. The assay was immunoSEQ multiplex PCR, and TCRdb's table has in-frame clones only and misses some. The data contain 1,100 or so clones, roughly 32% of them singletons. Material: normal lung tissue next to the tumor, obtained before any cancer treatment. All receptors derive from a female donor older than 55 with stage II lung adenocarcinoma.

Relative to its sample, this clone is medium-sized (0.01 to 0.1%). The V gene is TRBV9, the J gene TRBJ2-1; 9 nucleotides align to TRBD2. Per germline, CDR1 SGDLS and CDR2 YYNGEE. CDR3 size: 15 residues. Germline trimming cut 5 bases from V and 3 bases from J; bases unmatched to any gene: 6. The chain's CDR3 is CASSEAGGDYNEQFF. DNA for the CDR3: TGTGCCAGCAGTGAGGCGGGAGGGGACTACAATGAGCAGTTCTTC.

The rearrangement links TRBV19 to TRBJ1-5, with 7 bases lining up with TRBD1. Germline CDR1 and CDR2: LNHDA and SQIVND (reference sequence). CDR3 size: 16 residues. J lost 5 bases, V lost 3 bases, and 10 bases had no gene match. The CDR3, as DNA: TGTGCCAGTAGTATCGGGTCAGGGGGAGTGGATCAGCCCCAGCATTTT. Encoded protein: CASSIGSGGVDQPQHF.

This clone was seen only a few times. The chain carries TRBV19 and TRBJ2-5; 9 positions agree with TRBD1. V was pared by 6 bases and J by 6 bases, with 8 bases of the junction left unmatched. Per the germline V gene, CDR1 is LNHDA and CDR2 is SQIVND (reference sequence). CDR3 length equals 14 residues. CDR3 DNA: TGTGCCAGTAGGCGGGACAGGGCATCAAAGACCCAGTACTTC. This encodes CASRRDRASKTQYF.

This clone has only a few counts. The chain links TRBV11-3 to TRBJ1-1; tentative D call: TRBD1 (5 bases). Trimming removed 3 bases at V and 0 bases at J, with 11 bases between. The CDR3 has 15 residues. CDR1 is SGHNT, CDR2 YENEEA, per germline. Here the CDR3 reads CASSFRVGMNTEAFF. As DNA, the CDR3 is TGTGCCAGCAGCTTCAGGGTAGGGATGAACACTGAAGCTTTCTTT.

The J gene is TRBJ1-4, the V gene TRBV7-6, with D possibly TRBD1 on 5 matching bases. The CDR3 loop spans 14 amino acids. Between the trimmed V and J ends, which lost 5 bases and 4 bases, there was a span of 11 bases. Germline-derived CDR1 and CDR2 are SGHVS and FNYEAQ. CDR3 sequence (DNA): TGTGCCAGCAGCGTGCACGGGGGTAATGAAAAACTGTTTTTT. As protein: CASSVHGGNEKLFF.

This clone is termed large. The chain links TRBV19 to TRBJ2-1; D is uncertain. Germline V gene data show CDR1 as LNHDA and CDR2 as SQIVND (reference sequence). The germline V and J ends were trimmed by 3 bases and 0 bases, with 9 bases remaining between them. There are 15 residues in the CDR3. The CDR3 DNA is TGTGCCAGTAGTATCGGGCTCAACTCCTACAATGAGCAGTTCTTC. It yields the protein CASSIGLNSYNEQFF.

V usage is TRBV18 and J usage is TRBJ1-1, with 10 positions matching TRBD1. Germline CDR1 KGHSH, CDR2 LQKENI. V lost 6 bases to trimming and J lost 6 bases; unmatched junction nucleotides: 7. The CDR3 has 14 residues. CDR3 nucleotides: TGTGCCAGCTCGCCGGGACAGGGGCGGTCTGAAGCTTTCTTT. This translates into CASSPGQGRSEAFF.

The chain is built from TRBV15 and TRBJ2-3, with TRBD2 matching over 8 bases. Germline V gives CDR1 LNHNV, CDR2 YYDKDF (reference sequence). This CDR3 is built from 16 residues. With 0 bases clipped from V and 5 bases from J, the junction kept 7 bases outside the gene matches. CDR3 residues: CATSRDPAGAIDTQYF. The DNA of the CDR3 is TGTGCCACCAGCAGAGATCCAGCGGGGGCCATAGATACGCAGTATTTT.

As for this clone: A base in the sequence is ambiguous or unread; the matching residue is shown as X. The CDR3 DNA sequence: TGTGCCAGTAGTATYGCGGGGGGGCAAGATACGCAGTATTTT. It specifies CASSXAGGQDTQYF. The entire CDR3 protein is CASSIAGGQDTQYF. This rearrangement joins TRBV19 to TRBJ2-3, with 9 bases matching TRBD2. CDR1 LNHDA and CDR2 SQIVND come from the germline V gene (reference sequence). V shed 3 bases, J shed 5 bases, and the junction held 3 bases outside the gene matches. The CDR3 totals 14 residues.

This clone came up once. The chain couples TRBV15 to TRBJ2-2; D might be TRBD2 (6 bases). The CDR3 length is 16 residues. V lost 5 bases and J 6 bases, leaving 19 bases between the germline ends. Germline CDR1 and CDR2: LNHNV and YYDKDF (reference sequence). DNA for the CDR3: TGTGCCACCAGCCTGGAGGGGAGGCGATTTCCCGGGGAGCTGTTTTTT. Its translation: CATSLEGRRFPGELFF.

The chain combines TRBV29-1 with TRBJ2-3, with a possible D match to TRBD2 (7 bases). From germline, CDR1 is SQVTM and CDR2 ANQGSEA. The CDR3 extends over 14 amino acids. V was cut by 8 bases and J by 4 bases, with 19 bases left in between. Here the CDR3 reads CSSRGGGFPDTQYF. CDR3 coding DNA: TGCAGCTCTCGGGGCGGGGGCTTCCCAGATACGCAGTATTTT.

The J gene is TRBJ2-5, the V gene TRBV28; D is uncertain. The germline V gene encodes CDR1 MDHEN and CDR2 SYDVKM. This CDR3 is 12 amino acids long. V lost 2 bases and J lost 5, with 6 bases in between. In DNA form, the CDR3 reads TGTGCCAGCAGTTTAAGTGGGGAGACCCAGTACTTC. It specifies CASSLSGETQYF.

The rearrangement joins TRBV11-3 to TRBJ1-1; D gene uncertain. CDR1 is SGHNT and CDR2 is YENEEA in the germline V gene. The CDR3 is 17 residues long. Trimming cost V 2 bases and J 1 base, with 17 bases left between them. The CDR3 sequence is CASSLTDPGLGNTEAFF. The CDR3 DNA reads as TGTGCCAGCAGCTTAACAGATCCGGGGTTGGGGAACACTGAAGCTTTCTTT.

This clone is medium-sized in the sample. The V call is TRBV9, the J call TRBJ2-2; 10 positions match TRBD2. The CDR3 contains 17 residues. Trimming cost V 1 base and J 5 bases; bases outside gene matches: 8. CDR1 and CDR2 (germline): SGDLS, YYNGEE. The CDR3 reads CASSVNGLAEVTGELFF. DNA for the CDR3: TGTGCCAGCAGCGTAAATGGACTAGCGGAGGTTACCGGGGAGCTGTTTTTT.

The sample holds a few counts of this clone. The V gene is TRBV10-3, the J gene TRBJ2-3, with 9 bases that match TRBD2. The CDR3 sequence is 16 residues long. J gave up 9 bases and V 0 bases, and 10 bases lay outside the gene matches. Germline V gene lookup returns CDR1 ENHRY and CDR2 SYGVKD. CDR3 nucleotides: TGTGCCATCAGTGAGTCGCCAGCGGGAGGTTTCGGCACGCAGTATTTT. It is translated as CAISESPAGGFGTQYF.

This sequence joins TRBV19 and TRBJ2-5, with unresolved D. The V end lost 6 bases, the J end lost 1 base, and 12 bases lay between the germline ends. This CDR3 contains 14 residues. Germline CDR1 is LNHDA and CDR2 is SQIVND (reference sequence). The CDR3, as DNA: TGTGCCAGTAGCGATCGGGCCGTCCAAGAGACCCAGTACTTC. Encoded protein: CASSDRAVQETQYF.

By its share, this clone is large. The rearrangement joins TRBV6-8 to TRBJ2-2; 10 bases fit TRBD1. CDR3 length: 14 residues. V lost 6 bases, J lost 8 bases, and 6 bases stayed unmatched. Germline-derived CDR1 and CDR2 are MNHGY and SAAAGT. CDR3 region: CASRAGQGTGELFF. As DNA, the CDR3 is TGTGCCAGCAGGGCGGGACAGGGGACGGGGGAGCTGTTTTTT.

The chain links TRBV19 to TRBJ2-1; D unresolved. The CDR3 contains 15 residues. The V end was cut by 1 base, the J end by 0 bases, with 7 bases between. Germline CDR1 is LNHDA and CDR2 is SQIVND (reference sequence). The CDR3 nucleotides read TGTGCCAGTAGTATAGCGGGCGGCTCCTACAATGAGCAGTTCTTC. Protein sequence: CASSIAGGSYNEQFF.

This chain uses TRBV30 with TRBJ2-3, with 7 bases that match TRBD2. This CDR3 contains 17 residues. The germline V gene has CDR1 GTSNPN and CDR2 SVGIG (reference sequence). V shed 0 bases, J shed 1 base, and the junction held 10 bases outside the gene matches. For the CDR3, the DNA is TGTGCCTGGAGTGTTCTGGCGGGAGAAAGGGGCACAGATACGCAGTATTTT. It codes for CAWSVLAGERGTDTQYF.

This clone has only a few counts. A read error may produce the germline difference seen at one junction end. This rearrangement joins TRBV10-3 to TRBJ1-5; possible D gene TRBD1, 6 bases. Germline CDR1 ENHRY, CDR2 SYGVKD. This CDR3 has 14 amino acids. CDR3 DNA sequence: TGTGCCAGCAGTGAGGGGGTGGGCAATCAGCCCCAGCATTTT. It translates to CASSEGVGNQPQHF.

This chain connects TRBV18 to TRBJ1-1; 9 bases are shared with TRBD1. The CDR3 consists of 13 residues. CDR1 is KGHSH, CDR2 LQKENI, per germline. V was clipped by 4 bases and J by 8 bases; unmatched bases: 5. The CDR3 is CASSQGQGNEAFF. CDR3 nucleotides: TGTGCCAGCTCACAGGGACAGGGAAACGAAGCTTTCTTT.

The chain employs TRBV30 and TRBJ2-5; TRBD1 matches at 9 bases. The germline CDR1 and CDR2 sequences are GTSNPN and SVGIG (reference sequence). V trimming: 2 bases; J trimming: 4 bases; junction bases outside the gene matches: 8. The length of the CDR3 is 15 residues. The CDR3 DNA is TGTGCCTGGAGTTTCCCGGGACAGGGCGGAGAGACCCAGTACTTC. It yields the protein CAWSFPGQGGETQYF.

The chain is built from TRBV14 and TRBJ2-1; the D gene is possibly TRBD2 (6 bases). Trimming took 4 bases from V and 9 from J, leaving 10 bases between them. This CDR3 is built from 12 residues. The germline CDR1 and CDR2 sequences are SGHDN and FVKESK. The chain's CDR3 is CASSPGGIEQFF. As DNA, the CDR3 is TGTGCCAGCAGCCCAGGAGGGATTGAGCAGTTCTTC.

This clone was detected only a few times. This sequence joins TRBV6-8 and TRBJ1-4, with 9 bases lining up with TRBD1. This CDR3 contains 16 residues. Germline V gene sequence: CDR1 MNHGY, CDR2 SAAAGT. The J segment lost 4 bases and the V segment lost 5 bases, leaving 8 bases of the junction unmatched. The DNA of the CDR3 is TGTGCCAGCAGTGCCCAGGGACAGGGAAATAATGAAAAACTGTTTTTT. Its translation is CASSAQGQGNNEKLFF.

The chain has TRBV28 and TRBJ1-2; 8 bases fit TRBD1. With V trimmed by 6 bases and J by 8 bases, 5 bases remained unmatched. The V gene's germline CDR1 is MDHEN and CDR2 SYDVKM. The CDR3 runs 12 residues. The CDR3 bases are TGTGCCAGCAGCCAGGGGGCGAGGGGCTACACCTTC. This translates into CASSQGARGYTF.